This passage covers 20 T cell receptor beta chains from one sample sequenced in a study of blood T cell repertoires in COVID-19. Some clones are missing from TCRdb's copy, which holds only in-frame ones; the method was immunoSEQ multiplex PCR. Of under 150,000 clones in the sample, 85% were seen once. Sequencing was done on a sample of peripheral blood. Source of these receptors: a human donor in a cohort sampled during active COVID-19.

The chain has TRBV3-1 (or the pseudogene TRBV3-2) and TRBJ1-2; no clear D gene. V was clipped by 0 bases and J by 4 bases, with 15 bases between them. This CDR3 has 16 residues. Germline CDR1 is LGHDT and CDR2 is YNNKEL (reference sequence). CDR3: CASSQELTGRGYGYTF. The CDR3 DNA follows: TGTGCCAGCAGCCAAGAATTAACCGGTCGGGGCTATGGCTACACCTTC.

The V gene is TRBV3-1 (or the pseudogene TRBV3-2), the J gene TRBJ2-3, with 14 nucleotides matching TRBD2. Per germline, CDR1 LGHDT and CDR2 YNNKEL (reference sequence). This CDR3 spans 18 amino acids. Unmatched junction bases numbered 9, after V lost 2 bases and J lost 5 bases. The CDR3 sequence is CASSQNSRLAGGVDTQYF. CDR3 in DNA: TGTGCCAGCAGCCAAAATTCGCGACTAGCGGGGGGGGTAGATACGCAGTATTTT.

This chain links TRBV3-1 (or the pseudogene TRBV3-2) with TRBJ2-1, with D tentatively TRBD2 (5 bases). CDR1 and CDR2 from the germline V gene are LGHDT and YNNKEL (reference sequence). Trimming took 0 bases from V and 9 from J, leaving 9 bases between them. CDR3 length: 13 amino acids. DNA of the CDR3: TGTGCCAGCAGCCAAGATCTAGCTGTTGAGCAGTTCTTC. It translates to CASSQDLAVEQFF.

CDR3 coding DNA: TGTGCCAGCAGTTACTGGGCGGGGGGGCCCGGAGATACGCAGTATTTT. Residues: CASSYWAGGPGDTQYF. The V gene is TRBV6-2 or TRBV6-3, the J gene TRBJ2-3, with 9 bases identical to TRBD2. V was pared by 1 base and J by 5 bases, with 7 bases of the junction left unmatched. The CDR3 spans 16 residues. Looked up from germline, CDR1 is MNHEY and CDR2 is SVGEGT.

V and J are TRBV30 and TRBJ2-1; TRBD2 might be the D (5 bases). Between the trimmed V and J ends, which lost 3 bases and 0 bases, there was a span of 9 bases. Germline CDR1 and CDR2: GTSNPN and SVGIG (reference sequence). The CDR3 has 14 residues. The CDR3 region is CAWRLGSSYNEQFF. DNA for the CDR3: TGTGCCTGGAGGCTGGGGAGCTCCTACAATGAGCAGTTCTTC.

The rearrangement uses TRBV28 and TRBJ1-5; weak D call: TRBD1 (5 bases). Trimming pared 3 bases from V and 0 bases from J, leaving 15 bases between. Looked up from germline, CDR1 is MDHEN and CDR2 is SYDVKM. The CDR3 extends over 17 amino acids. This chain's CDR3 is CASSFGGVGFSNQPQHF. The CDR3, as DNA: TGTGCCAGCAGTTTCGGGGGTGTAGGGTTTAGCAATCAGCCCCAGCATTTT.

This clone was counted once. The genes are TRBV2 and TRBJ2-6; D possibly corresponds to TRBD1 (5 bases). Trimming took off 6 bases at V and 2 bases at J, with 17 bases between the two ends. Germline assignment: CDR1 SNHLY and CDR2 FYNNEI. There are 17 residues in the CDR3. The CDR3 protein is CASSTIRAPTGANVLTF. DNA for the CDR3: TGTGCCAGCAGCACGATCAGGGCCCCCACTGGGGCCAACGTCCTGACTTTC.

The V call is TRBV6-4, the J call TRBJ2-3, with 12 nucleotides matching TRBD2. Germline values: CDR1 MRHNA, CDR2 SNTAGT. CDR3 length: 14 residues. J was trimmed by 6 bases and V by 4 bases; bases with no gene match: 2. CDR3 nucleotides: TGTGCCAGCAGTGGACTAGCGGGGGCTGATACGCAGTATTTT. This translates into CASSGLAGADTQYF.

The chain carries TRBV11-2 and TRBJ2-2, with unresolved D. The ends were cut back, 1 base at V and 11 bases at J, with 8 bases in the middle. Germline CDR1 is SGHAT and CDR2 is FQNNGV. The CDR3 consists of 12 residues. In DNA, the CDR3 is TGTGCCAGCAGCTTAGGCCAGTTAGAGCTGTTTTTT. Amino acid sequence: CASSLGQLELFF.

The genes are TRBV7-2 and TRBJ2-3; 8 bases fit TRBD2. V was pared by 5 bases and J by 8 bases, with 9 bases of the junction left unmatched. Germline CDR1 SGHTA, CDR2 FQGNSA. The CDR3 sequence is 14 residues long. This chain's CDR3 is CASSGTRGGGTQYF. CDR3 coding DNA: TGTGCCAGCAGCGGGACTAGAGGGGGGGGTACGCAGTATTTT.

This chain uses TRBV27 with TRBJ2-1, with D maybe TRBD2 (6 bases). Germline CDR1 and CDR2: MNHEY and SMNVEV (reference sequence). The CDR3 runs to 16 residues. V gave up 5 bases and J gave up 0 bases, with 14 bases separating them. The DNA of the CDR3 is TGTGCCAGCAGTCACCAGACTAGAAGCTCCTACAATGAGCAGTTCTTC. This gives the protein CASSHQTRSSYNEQFF.

This CDR3 is CASSQDPSSYNEQFF. The CDR3 DNA is TGCGCCAGCAGCCAAGACCCGAGCTCCTACAATGAGCAGTTCTTC. This chain links TRBV4-3 with TRBJ2-1, with no clear D. Germline CDR1 is LGHNA and CDR2 is YSLEER. The V and J ends lost 0 bases and 0 bases respectively, with 6 bases between them. The CDR3 consists of 15 residues.

On this clone itself: The limits of the CDR3 on the DNA are not certain, so only TCRdb's listed CDR3 is given. The chain has TRBV28 and TRBJ1-3; the table calls TRBD1, which could not be checked here. Per germline, CDR1 MDHEN and CDR2 SYDVKM. The CDR3 is 15 residues long, ends included. The CDR3 sequence is CASSSSTGSGNTIYF.

This clone was detected a few times. The rearrangement joins TRBV27 to TRBJ1-4; 7 positions match TRBD1. The V segment lost 2 bases and the J segment 7 bases; nucleotides outside the gene matches: 13. CDR1 and CDR2 (germline): MNHEY, SMNVEV (reference sequence). The CDR3 totals 17 residues. CDR3 residues: CASSLRPTGPASEKLFF. The CDR3 nucleotides read TGTGCCAGCAGTTTAAGGCCGACAGGGCCCGCAAGTGAAAAACTGTTTTTT.

The J gene is TRBJ2-4, the V gene TRBV11-2; D remains ambiguous. From germline, CDR1 is SGHAT and CDR2 FQNNGV. This CDR3 region has 15 residues. Deletions cut 5 bases from V and 0 bases from J, with 11 bases between. CDR3 sequence: CASSLGSLAKNIQYF. CDR3 DNA: TGTGCCAGCAGCCTCGGGTCGCTAGCCAAAAACATTCAGTACTTC.

This chain links TRBV5-3 with TRBJ1-5, with D possibly matching TRBD1 (5 bases). TRBV5-3 is filed as an ORF, its function uncertain. This CDR3 region has 15 residues. The V and J ends lost 1 base and 2 bases respectively, with 10 bases between them. CDR3 DNA sequence: TGTGCCAGAAGCTTGTCTGTACAGGGCAATCAGCCCCAGCATTTT. Its protein is CARSLSVQGNQPQHF.

The chain employs TRBV3-1 (or the pseudogene TRBV3-2) and TRBJ1-6; 9 bases agree with TRBD1. Germline loops: CDR1 LGHDT, CDR2 YNNKEL (reference sequence). V dropped 5 bases and J dropped 4; count of bases not matched to a gene: 3. CDR3 size: 15 residues. DNA for the CDR3: TGTGCCAGCAGCACTGGACAGGGGTATAATTCACCCCTCCACTTT. As protein: CASSTGQGYNSPLHF.

The chain combines TRBV19 with TRBJ2-1, with 10 bases that match TRBD2. V dropped 5 bases and J dropped 7; count of bases not matched to a gene: 8. Germline CDR1 LNHDA, CDR2 SQIVND (reference sequence). CDR3 length: 15 residues. This CDR3 reads CASSPRAGGRNEQFF. The CDR3, as DNA: TGTGCCAGTAGTCCCAGAGCGGGGGGGCGGAATGAGCAGTTCTTC.

The chain uses TRBV6-2 or TRBV6-3 and TRBJ1-2; D unclear. The V gene's germline CDR1 is MNHEY and CDR2 SVGEGT. V was shortened by 2 bases and J by 7 bases, with 8 bases between the two germline ends. The CDR3 length is 12 residues. The CDR3 coding sequence is TGTGCCAGCAGTTACGGAACGGGTGGCTACACCTTC. This translates into CASSYGTGGYTF.

The rearrangement uses TRBV5-1 and TRBJ1-6, with 9 bases aligning to TRBD1. The CDR3 is 16 residues long. Germline V gene lookup returns CDR1 SGHRS and CDR2 YFSETQ. V was pared by 0 bases and J by 10 bases, with 8 bases of the junction left unmatched. The CDR3 DNA reads as TGCGCCAGCAGCTTGGACCCGACAGGGGGACGGTCACCCCTCCACTTT. This translates into CASSLDPTGGRSPLHF.